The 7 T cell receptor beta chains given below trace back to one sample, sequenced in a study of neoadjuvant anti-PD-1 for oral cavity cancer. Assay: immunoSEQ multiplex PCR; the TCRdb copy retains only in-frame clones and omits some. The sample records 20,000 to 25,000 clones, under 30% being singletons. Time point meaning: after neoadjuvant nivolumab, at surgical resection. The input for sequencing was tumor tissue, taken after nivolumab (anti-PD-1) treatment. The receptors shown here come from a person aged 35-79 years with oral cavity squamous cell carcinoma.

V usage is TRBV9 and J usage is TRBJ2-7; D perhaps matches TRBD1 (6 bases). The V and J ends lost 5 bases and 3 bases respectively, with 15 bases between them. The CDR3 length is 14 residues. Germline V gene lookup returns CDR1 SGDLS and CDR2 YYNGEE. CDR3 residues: CASSLGGQIYEQYF. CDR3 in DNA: TGTGCCAGCAGTTTAGGAGGACAGATCTACGAGCAGTACTTC.

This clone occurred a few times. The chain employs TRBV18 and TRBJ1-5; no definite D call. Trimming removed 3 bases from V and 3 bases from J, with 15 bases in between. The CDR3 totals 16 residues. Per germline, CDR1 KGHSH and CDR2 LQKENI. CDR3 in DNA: TGTGCCAGCTCACCCTCGGCGATGGGGAACAATCAGCCCCAGCATTTT. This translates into CASSPSAMGNNQPQHF.

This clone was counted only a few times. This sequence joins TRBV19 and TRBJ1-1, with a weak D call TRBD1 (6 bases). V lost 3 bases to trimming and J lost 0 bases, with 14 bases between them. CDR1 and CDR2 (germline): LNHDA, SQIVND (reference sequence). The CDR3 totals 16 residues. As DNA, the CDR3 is TGTGCCAGTAGTATCGACACAGGGAAGATGAACACTGAAGCTTTCTTT. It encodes CASSIDTGKMNTEAFF.

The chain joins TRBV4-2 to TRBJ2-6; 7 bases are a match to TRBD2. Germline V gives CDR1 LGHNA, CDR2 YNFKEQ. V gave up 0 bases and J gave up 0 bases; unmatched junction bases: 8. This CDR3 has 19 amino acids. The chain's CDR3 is CASSQEGLAASSGANVLTF. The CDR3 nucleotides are TGTGCCAGCAGCCAAGAAGGGCTAGCGGCAAGCTCTGGGGCCAACGTCCTGACTTTC.

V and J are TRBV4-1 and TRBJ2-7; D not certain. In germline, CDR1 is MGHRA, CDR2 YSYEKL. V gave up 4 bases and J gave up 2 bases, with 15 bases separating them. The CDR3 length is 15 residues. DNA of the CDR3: TGCGCCAGCAGCCCCGAGGACGGACGGACCTACGAGCAGTACTTC. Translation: CASSPEDGRTYEQYF.

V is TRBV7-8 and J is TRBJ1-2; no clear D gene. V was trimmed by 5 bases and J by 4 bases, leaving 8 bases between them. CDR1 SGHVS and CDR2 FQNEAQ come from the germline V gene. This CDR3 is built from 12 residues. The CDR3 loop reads CASSHPSYGYTF. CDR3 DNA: TGTGCCAGCAGCCACCCGTCCTATGGCTACACCTTC.

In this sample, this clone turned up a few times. The CDR3 coding sequence is TGTGCCAGCAGCGTAAGGGACAGGGGGCTTGGCTATGGCTACACCTTC. Amino acids: CASSVRDRGLGYGYTF. The genes are TRBV9 and TRBJ1-2; 12 bases line up with TRBD1. CDR3 size: 16 residues. The J segment lost 4 bases and the V segment lost 1 base, leaving 5 bases of the junction unmatched. CDR1 and CDR2 from the germline V gene are SGDLS and YYNGEE.